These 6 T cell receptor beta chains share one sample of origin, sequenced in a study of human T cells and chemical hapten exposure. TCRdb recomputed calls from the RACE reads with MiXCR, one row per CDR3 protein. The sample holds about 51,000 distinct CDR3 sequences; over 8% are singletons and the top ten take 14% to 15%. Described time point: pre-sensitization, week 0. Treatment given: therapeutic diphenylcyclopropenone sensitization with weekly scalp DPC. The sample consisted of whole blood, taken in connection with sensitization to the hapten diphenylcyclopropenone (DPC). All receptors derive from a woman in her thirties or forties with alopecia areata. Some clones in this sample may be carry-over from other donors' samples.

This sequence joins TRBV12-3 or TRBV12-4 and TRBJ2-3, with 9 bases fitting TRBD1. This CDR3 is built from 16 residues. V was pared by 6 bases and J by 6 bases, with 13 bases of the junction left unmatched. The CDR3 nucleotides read TGTGCCAGCAGCTACAGGGGGCACACCCGAGAGGATACGCAGTATTTT. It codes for CASSYRGHTREDTQYF.

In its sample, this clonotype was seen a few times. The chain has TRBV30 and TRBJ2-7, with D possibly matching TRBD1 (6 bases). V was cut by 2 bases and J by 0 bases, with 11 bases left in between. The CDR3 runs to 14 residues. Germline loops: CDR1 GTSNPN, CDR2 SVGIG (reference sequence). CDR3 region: CAWSPGHHSYEQYF. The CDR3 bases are TGTGCCTGGAGTCCGGGACACCACTCCTACGAGCAGTACTTC.

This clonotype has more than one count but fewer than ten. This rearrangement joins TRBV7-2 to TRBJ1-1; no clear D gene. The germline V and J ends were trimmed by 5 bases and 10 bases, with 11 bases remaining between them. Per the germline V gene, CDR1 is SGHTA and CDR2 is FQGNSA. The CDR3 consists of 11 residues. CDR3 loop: CASSPDIRAFF. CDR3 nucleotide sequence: TGTGCCAGCAGCCCCGATATTCGAGCTTTCTTT.

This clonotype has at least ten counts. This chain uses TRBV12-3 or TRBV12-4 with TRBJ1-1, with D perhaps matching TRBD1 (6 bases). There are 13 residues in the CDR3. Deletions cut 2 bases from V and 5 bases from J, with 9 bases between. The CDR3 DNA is TGTGCCAGCAGTTTACTAGGGGGAACTGAAGCTTTCTTT. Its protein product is CASSLLGGTEAFF.

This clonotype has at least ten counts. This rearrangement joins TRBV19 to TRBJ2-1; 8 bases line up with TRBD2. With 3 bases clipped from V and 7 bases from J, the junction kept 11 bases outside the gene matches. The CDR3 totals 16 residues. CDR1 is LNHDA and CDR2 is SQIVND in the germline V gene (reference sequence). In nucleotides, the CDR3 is TGTGCCAGTAGTATGTCCGGCGGGGGGTTTATTAATGAGCAGTTCTTC. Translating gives CASSMSGGGFINEQFF.

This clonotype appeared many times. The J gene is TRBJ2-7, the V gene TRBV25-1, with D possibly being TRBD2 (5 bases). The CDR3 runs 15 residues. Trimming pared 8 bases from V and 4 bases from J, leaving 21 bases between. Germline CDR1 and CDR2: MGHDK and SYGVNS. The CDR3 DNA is TGTGCCAGCGCCCGCGAGGGCGAATTTATTTACGAGCAGTACTTC. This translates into CASAREGEFIYEQYF.